This entry lists 8 T cell receptor beta chains sequenced from one sample in a study of shared clonotypes between healthy human individuals (dated by TCRdb to the early 2020s). Libraries came from the immunoSEQ multiplex PCR assay. TCRdb provides this immuneACCESS table in a form limited to in-frame rearrangements. Some clones are lacking; in checked studies, under half of them reflect an unresolved V gene, and why the rest are absent is not known. This sample is represented by 2 million to 2.5 million clones; around 90% of them were singletons. The ten largest clones add up to 0.37% of the sample. Sequenced input: naive CD4+ T cells from PBMCs. The label giving this sample's cell subset or site can be read as: CD45RA+ positively selected. The receptor set was obtained from a young man in good health. Some clones in this sample may be carry-over from other donors' samples.

This clone has just one count. V and J are TRBV27 and TRBJ1-5, with D perhaps TRBD1 (5 bases). The CDR3 contains 18 residues. V dropped 4 bases and J dropped 1 base, with 20 bases sitting between them. The germline V gene has CDR1 MNHEY and CDR2 SMNVEV (reference sequence). The chain's CDR3 is CASSSGSTGRGSNQPQHF. The CDR3 DNA sequence: TGTGCCAGCAGTTCCGGGTCCACGGGTCGGGGGAGCAATCAGCCCCAGCATTTT.

The rearrangement joins TRBV28 to TRBJ2-1, with D tentatively TRBD1 or TRBD2 (6 bases each). The germline CDR1 and CDR2 sequences are MDHEN and SYDVKM. This CDR3 comprises 15 residues. Trimming took 5 bases from V and 1 from J, leaving 12 bases between them. The CDR3: CASSTQGRSYNEQFF. Written as DNA, the CDR3 is TGTGCCAGCAGTACCCAGGGGAGGTCCTACAATGAGCAGTTCTTC.

This rearrangement joins TRBV6-6 to TRBJ2-7; D gene uncertain. The CDR3 covers 14 residues. The germline V gene encodes CDR1 MNHNY and CDR2 SVGAGI (reference sequence). The V end was cut by 6 bases, the J end by 2 bases, with 14 bases between. The CDR3 region is CASRSTRSPYEQYF. The CDR3 DNA is TGTGCCAGCAGATCGACACGGAGTCCCTACGAGCAGTACTTC.

The J gene is TRBJ1-2, the V gene TRBV9; D is unclear. Germline V gene data show CDR1 as SGDLS and CDR2 as YYNGEE. Deletions cut 5 bases from V and 2 bases from J, with 16 bases between. The length of the CDR3 is 15 residues. CDR3 region: CASSAVGNLNYGYTF. In DNA, the CDR3 is TGTGCCAGCAGTGCAGTGGGAAACTTAAACTATGGCTACACCTTC.

J is TRBJ1-2 and V is TRBV7-2; 7 bases line up with TRBD1. The CDR3 runs 16 residues. Per germline, CDR1 SGHTA and CDR2 FQGNSA. J was trimmed by 8 bases and V by 6 bases; bases with no gene match: 18. The CDR3 is CASSRLQDRLYIGYTF. The CDR3 nucleotides are TGTGCCAGCAGTCGACTCCAGGACAGGCTCTATATAGGCTACACCTTC.

The chain employs TRBV28 and TRBJ2-7, with 9 bases aligning to TRBD1. CDR3 length: 16 amino acids. V lost 1 base, J lost 5 bases, and 9 bases stayed unmatched. Germline lookup yields CDR1 MDHEN and CDR2 SYDVKM. The CDR3 DNA sequence: TGTGCCAGCAGTTTATTATCCGGGACAGGGTTCCACGAGCAGTACTTC. It is translated as CASSLLSGTGFHEQYF.

The CDR3: CASSRLRGLDQPQHF. CDR3 bases: TGTGCCAGCAGTCGCCTAAGGGGGCTGGATCAGCCCCAGCATTTT. The chain is built from TRBV5-8 and TRBJ1-5; TRBD1 matches at 7 bases. The CDR3 sequence is 15 residues long. The J segment lost 5 bases and the V segment lost 5 bases, leaving 10 bases of the junction unmatched. Germline lookup yields CDR1 SGHTS and CDR2 YDEGEE.

CDR3 sequence: CASSPGLAGGSFQETQYF. The CDR3 DNA sequence: TGCGCCAGCAGCCCGGGACTAGCGGGGGGATCCTTCCAAGAGACCCAGTACTTC. V usage is TRBV5-1 and J usage is TRBJ2-5, with 15 positions matching TRBD2. Trimming cost V 4 bases and J 1 base; bases outside gene matches: 8. The length of the CDR3 is 18 residues. Germline CDR1 reads SGHRS; CDR2 reads YFSETQ.